This is a list of T cell receptor beta chains from one sample in a study of cytotoxic CD8 clonotypes in ibrutinib-treated CLL. Some clones are missing from TCRdb's copy, which holds only in-frame ones; the method was immunoSEQ multiplex PCR. The data contain nearly 300,000 clones, more than 70% of them seen just once; the ten biggest clones take up 5.6%. Sample: PBMCs, taken at disease progression, from a patient treated with ibrutinib. All receptors come from a human donor with chronic lymphocytic leukemia. Each CDR3 is given with its conserved first and last residue. A D gene is named only where the DNA matches it firmly.

TRBV5-1	TRBJ2-3	.	TGCGCCAGCAGCTTGGGAGGGGCCCCCCGCACAGATACGCAGTATTTT	CASSLGGAPRTDTQYF
TRBV7-9	TRBJ2-1	.	TGTGCCAGCAGCTTAGCGCGGGGTCCAGGGGGTGAGCAGTTCTTC	CASSLARGPGGEQFF
TRBV21-1	TRBJ1-5	.	TGTGCCAGCAGCAAATATCTGCGCTTGTATAGCAATCAGCCCCAGCATTTT	CASSKYLRLYSNQPQHF
TRBV6-5	TRBJ1-2	TRBD1	TGTGCCAGCAGACTCGGACAGGCGACCTATGGCTACACCTTC	CASRLGQATYGYTF
TRBV11-3	TRBJ2-1	.	TGTGCCAGCAGCTTAGATAGGGGCCGTGAGCAGTTCTTC	CASSLDRGREQFF
TRBV4-1	TRBJ1-5	.	TGCGCCAGCAGCCAAGATGCGTTAATGGGTATTCAGCCCCAGCATTTT	CASSQDALMGIQPQHF
TRBV7-8	TRBJ2-5	TRBD2	TGTGCCAGCAGCTTAACTAGCGGGAGGTTCCGTGAGACCCAGTACTTC	CASSLTSGRFRETQYF
TRBV5-4	TRBJ2-3	.	TGTGCCAGCAGCTTCCGGGGGTTTGCAGATACGCAGTATTTT	CASSFRGFADTQYF
TRBV7-9	TRBJ2-3	.	TGTGCCAGCGGGGGAGAGCGGGCCAGCACAGATACGCAGTATTTT	CASGGERASTDTQYF
TRBV19	TRBJ2-3	TRBD2	TGTGCCAGTACTCCTCTCCAACTAGCGGGAGGGATTATCACAGATACGCAGTATTTT	CASTPLQLAGGIITDTQYF
TRBV7-9	TRBJ1-1	.	TGTGCCAGCACCATAGGGCGGGACCCTTACACTGAAGCTTTCTTT	CASTIGRDPYTEAFF
TRBV29-1	TRBJ1-4	.	TGCAGCGTCGTTGACCCTGCGGGTGAAAAACTGTTTTTT	CSVVDPAGEKLFF
TRBV5-4	TRBJ2-3	.	TGTGCCAGCGGCTTGGGTCGAGGGTACGACACAGATACGCAGTATTTT	CASGLGRGYDTDTQYF
TRBV5-6	TRBJ2-7	TRBD2	TGTGCCAGCAGCTTGGGTCTAGCGGGAGGGCTCTACGAGCAGTACTTC	CASSLGLAGGLYEQYF
TRBV4-2	TRBJ2-7	TRBD2	TGTGCCAGCAGCCAAGAGACGCGGGGGGGCTACGAGCAGTACTTC	CASSQETRGGYEQYF